Sequencing of this TCR beta chain was carried out in a study of cytomegalovirus exposure and HLA in healthy donors. Study-wide results and limits: TCR beta V- and J-gene trimming was later associated with a missense DCLRE1C variant. In vitro, a few CMV-associated chains proved specific for CMV antigens. A later analysis found TCR association rates differed by HLA locus, highest for DRB1 and lowest for HLA-C.

As regards this clone: The antigen is not known.

13 Jbeta primers and 60 Vbeta primers were used for the PCR. The data were produced by immunoSEQ multiplex PCR, yet TCRdb's version contains in-frame clones alone and is incomplete. Of about 180,000 clones in the sample, 72% were seen once. V was clipped by 6 bases and J by 3 bases; unmatched bases: 9. The CDR3 contains 14 residues. Germline lookup yields CDR1 SQVTM and CDR2 ANQGSEA. This chain uses TRBV29-1 with TRBJ2-7, with TRBD1 identical over 9 bases. Material for sequencing was PBMCs. This receptor was obtained from a human donor in good health. This CDR3 is CSVRGGQGSYEQYF. The CDR3 region has the DNA TGCAGCGTGAGGGGGGGACAGGGAAGCTACGAGCAGTACTTC.